The T cell receptor beta chain described here comes from a study of cytomegalovirus exposure and HLA in healthy donors. PCR involved 60 Vbeta and 13 Jbeta primers. As originally analysed: About 9.9 million of the roughly 77 million unique TCR beta chains counted in a later analysis were shared. The repertoire was sequenced with immunoSEQ multiplex PCR; TCRdb's copy has only in-frame clones and lacks some. V and J calls and clone size are given by that table; D and trimming were obtained from the DNA. The data show about 100,000 clones, about 75% seen once. This clone appeared a few times. CDR1 and CDR2 from the germline V gene are MNHEY and SMNVEV (reference sequence). The trim removed 10 bases at V and 2 bases at J, leaving 7 bases unmatched. CDR3 length: 15 amino acids.

Sequencing input: PBMCs. This chain joins TRBV27 and TRBJ2-3; 12 positions match TRBD2. The sequence was obtained from a man aged 35-49 years in good health and CMV-seropositive. The CDR3 spells CATGLAGYSTDTQYF. The CDR3, as DNA: TGTGCCACCGGACTAGCGGGATACTCCACAGATACGCAGTATTTT.